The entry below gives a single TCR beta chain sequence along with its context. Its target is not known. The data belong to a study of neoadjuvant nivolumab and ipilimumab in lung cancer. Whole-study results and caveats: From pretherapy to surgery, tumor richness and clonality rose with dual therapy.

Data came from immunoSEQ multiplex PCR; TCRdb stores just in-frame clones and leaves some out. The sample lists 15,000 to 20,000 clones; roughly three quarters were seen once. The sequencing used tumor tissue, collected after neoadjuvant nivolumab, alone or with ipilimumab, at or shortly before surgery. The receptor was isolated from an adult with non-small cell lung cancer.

The CDR3 protein is CASSYSATGEGQPQHF. The CDR3 DNA follows: TGTGCCAGCAGTTACTCCGCAACAGGGGAAGGTCAGCCCCAGCATTTT. The chain combines TRBV6-5 with TRBJ1-5, with TRBD1 identical over 7 bases. The trim removed 0 bases at V and 6 bases at J, leaving 8 bases unmatched. The CDR3 spans 16 residues. Germline lookup yields CDR1 MNHEY and CDR2 SVGAGI.